These 5 T cell receptor beta chains share one sample of origin, sequenced in a study of PD-1 blockade in classical Hodgkin lymphoma. All patients experienced relapse after autologous stem cell transplantation, and brentuximab vedotin exposure was variable. Assay used: immunoSEQ multiplex PCR; TCRdb lists only in-frame clones, some missing. The data contain about 14,000 clones, around 84% of them seen just once; the ten biggest clones take up about 24%. The specimen comprised peripheral blood mononuclear cells (PBMCs), sampled at baseline. The receptors were sampled from a human donor with classical Hodgkin lymphoma.

The V gene is TRBV5-1, the J gene TRBJ2-7; D assignment may be TRBD1 or TRBD2 (5 bases each). Germline values: CDR1 SGHRS, CDR2 YFSETQ. The V end lost 0 bases, the J end lost 6 bases, and 16 bases lay between the germline ends. The CDR3 spans 15 residues. The CDR3 here is CASSLVGPTKGEQYF. The CDR3 coding sequence is TGCGCCAGCAGCTTGGTGGGACCCACGAAGGGCGAGCAGTACTTC.

This clone was seen a few times. This chain joins TRBV6-1 and TRBJ1-6; D gene uncertain. CDR3 length: 14 residues. Between the trimmed V and J ends, which lost 1 base and 9 bases, there was a span of 10 bases. Germline lookup yields CDR1 MNHNS and CDR2 SASEGT. This chain's CDR3 is CASSEGLMSSPLHF. CDR3 bases: TGTGCCAGCAGTGAAGGCTTAATGTCTTCACCCCTCCACTTT.

This clone qualifies as medium-sized. V usage is TRBV9 and J usage is TRBJ1-1; 10 nucleotides agree with TRBD1. The CDR3 is made up of 17 amino acids. Per germline, CDR1 SGDLS and CDR2 YYNGEE. The junction had 15 bases not matched to a gene; V was cut back by 4 bases and J by 6 bases. The CDR3 DNA reads TGTGCCAGCAGCCCGGGCTACCGGACAGGGGGGTCTGCTGAAGCTTTCTTT. Its translation: CASSPGYRTGGSAEAFF.

The genes are TRBV27 and TRBJ2-3; D gene unclear. Looked up from germline, CDR1 is MNHEY and CDR2 is SMNVEV (reference sequence). Trimming took off 5 bases at V and 3 bases at J, with 6 bases between the two ends. CDR3 length: 12 amino acids. CDR3 region: CASSQYTDTQYF. CDR3 sequence (DNA): TGTGCCAGCAGTCAATATACAGATACGCAGTATTTT.

V usage is TRBV19 and J usage is TRBJ1-5, with D unresolved. Germline CDR1 LNHDA, CDR2 SQIVND (reference sequence). V lost 8 bases to trimming and J lost 2 bases, with 7 bases between them. The CDR3 has 12 amino acids. In DNA form, the CDR3 reads TGTGCCAGTTGTGAGGGCAATCAGCCCCAGCATTTT. It specifies CASCEGNQPQHF.